The T cell receptor (beta chain) under discussion was sequenced for a study of blood T cell repertoires in COVID-19. For the study at large: Samples came from the United States, Italy and Spain, spanning acute and convalescent COVID-19. Sources were T cells, B-cell-depleted T cells, or PBMCs; the material itself was cDNA or gDNA.

The germline CDR1 and CDR2 sequences are MNHNY and SVGAGI (reference sequence). V shed 0 bases, J shed 13 bases, and the junction held 11 bases outside the gene matches. The length of the CDR3 is 16 residues. In the authors' methods: Reference gene primer amplification in the assay estimated nucleated cell counts. Some clones are missing from TCRdb's copy, which holds only in-frame ones; the method was immunoSEQ multiplex PCR. V and J calls and clone size follow that table, whereas D and trimming were derived from the DNA. The data show some 150,000 clones, with about four fifths seen just once and less than 3% held by the top ten.

The chain joins TRBV6-6 to TRBJ2-1; 11 nucleotides line up with TRBD2. The clonotype originates from a human donor with acute or convalescent COVID-19. The donor label of this sample is uncertain. The sample consisted of peripheral blood. The CDR3 coding sequence is TGTGCCAGCAGTTACTCCCCGGGACTAGCGGCCTTGGCCCAGTTCTTC. This translates into CASSYSPGLAALAQFF.